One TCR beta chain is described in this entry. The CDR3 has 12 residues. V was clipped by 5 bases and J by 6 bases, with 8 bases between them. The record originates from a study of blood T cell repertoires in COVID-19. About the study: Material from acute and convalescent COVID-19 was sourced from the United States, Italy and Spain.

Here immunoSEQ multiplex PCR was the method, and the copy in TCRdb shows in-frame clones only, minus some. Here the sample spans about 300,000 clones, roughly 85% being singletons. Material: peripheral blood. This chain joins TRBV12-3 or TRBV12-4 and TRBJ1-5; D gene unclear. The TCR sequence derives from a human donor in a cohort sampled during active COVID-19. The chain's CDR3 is CASSTYGQPQHF. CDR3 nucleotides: TGTGCCAGCAGTACTTACGGTCAGCCCCAGCATTTT.